These 5 T cell receptor beta chains came from one sample sequenced in a study of blood T cell repertoires in COVID-19. TCRdb keeps only in-frame clones here, not all; method: immunoSEQ multiplex PCR. This table has approximately 310,000 clones, approximately 85% appearing once. Sequences were obtained from PBMCs or T cells enriched from blood (not recorded which). Source of these receptors: a man aged 30 to 45 who had recovered from COVID-19.

The rearrangement joins TRBV7-6 to TRBJ2-5; D gene uncertain. Germline CDR1 SGHVS, CDR2 FNYEAQ. The V and J ends lost 5 bases and 9 bases respectively, with 10 bases between them. CDR3 length: 11 amino acids. In DNA, the CDR3 is TGTGCCAGCAGCCCGAGAGTGGCCCAGTACTTC. It is translated as CASSPRVAQYF.

This clone has just one count. The chain links TRBV7-4 to TRBJ1-3, with a tentative D call TRBD1 (5 bases). CDR3 length: 17 residues. V was clipped by 5 bases and J by 0 bases, with 17 bases between them. Looked up from germline, CDR1 is SGHVT and CDR2 is SQSDAQ. The CDR3 spells CASSLHFRVCSGNTIYF. The CDR3 coding sequence is TGTGCCAGCAGCCTCCACTTCAGGGTCTGCTCTGGAAACACCATATATTTT.

The chain uses TRBV12-3 or TRBV12-4 and TRBJ1-2; no clear D. V was shortened by 5 bases and J by 8 bases, with 9 bases between the two germline ends. The CDR3 sequence is 11 residues long. CDR3 protein: CASSRDRGYTF. CDR3 nucleotides: TGTGCCAGCAGTCGGGATCGGGGCTACACCTTC.

The chain joins TRBV4-3 to TRBJ2-1; 9 nucleotides match TRBD2. The CDR3 is made up of 15 amino acids. After removal of 1 base from V and 9 bases from J, the junction contained 7 bases not matched to a gene. Looked up from germline, CDR1 is LGHNA and CDR2 is YSLEER. This chain's CDR3 is CASSQGASGVSEQFF. The CDR3 region has the DNA TGCGCCAGCAGCCAAGGGGCTAGCGGGGTGTCTGAGCAGTTCTTC.

The chain carries TRBV10-3 and TRBJ1-5; D not resolved. Trimming removed 3 bases from V and 7 bases from J, with 13 bases in between. Germline V gene data show CDR1 as ENHRY and CDR2 as SYGVKD. The CDR3 has 14 residues. The CDR3 sequence is CAISDRGSRQPQHF. In nucleotides, the CDR3 is TGTGCCATCAGTGATCGAGGGTCACGGCAGCCCCAGCATTTT.